These T cell receptor beta chains were read from a single sample in a study of CDR3 diversity in severe acne. TCRdb independently ran MiXCR on the PCR reads; one entry per CDR3 protein. This table has about 85,000 distinct CDR3 sequences, 45% to 55% appearing once. Sequencing was performed on blood. All receptors derive from a male donor in good health, serving as a control. Each CDR3 is given with its conserved first and last residue. A D gene is named only where the DNA matches it firmly. Size is stated for part of the rows, as once, few or many counts, or as a class when the clone is expanded.

abundance	v_gene	d_gene	j_gene	CDR3nt	CDR3aa
.	TRBV20-1	TRBD1	TRBJ1-3	TGCAGTGCTAGCGATCAGGGGGTTGGAAACACCATATATTTT	CSASDQGVGNTIYF
.	TRBV9	.	TRBJ1-3	TGTGCCAGCAGCGTAGGTCCGGGGGCAGGAAACACCATATATTTT	CASSVGPGAGNTIYF
.	TRBV5-5	.	TRBJ1-2	TGTGCCAGCAGCTACCTCCTGGGGAGCGGCGAGACAGACACCTTGATCTATGGCTACACCTTC	CASSYLLGSGETDTLIYGYTF
.	TRBV7-7	.	TRBJ2-5	TGTGCTATCAGAGGGGGGGGCGGTCAGACCCAGTACTTC	CAIRGGGGQTQYF
few	TRBV2	.	TRBJ1-2	TGTGCCAGCAGTGAAGCGGCGGGTCGGGGCTACACCTTC	CASSEAAGRGYTF
medium-sized	TRBV20-1	TRBD2	TRBJ2-1	TGCAGTGCTAGGGGACTAGCGGGAGGGCCTGGTCTCTTC	CSARGLAGGPGLF
many	TRBV24-1	.	TRBJ2-7	TGTGCCACCAGTGACTCGACTGGACTATTCTACGAGCAGTACTTC	CATSDSTGLFYEQYF
.	TRBV7-9	.	TRBJ2-7	TGTGCCAGCAGCGGGAGCGGTTACGAGCAGTACTTC	CASSGSGYEQYF
few	TRBV9	TRBD1	TRBJ1-5	TGTGCCAGCAGCGTAGCGACAGGGGGGCAGCCCCAGCATTTT	CASSVATGGQPQHF
.	TRBV2	.	TRBJ1-4	TGTGCCAGCAGCTCCGGGACGGCAACTAATGAAAAACTGTTTTTT	CASSSGTATNEKLFF
.	TRBV7-9	.	TRBJ1-1	TGTGCCAGCAGCTTACAGGGTGACGGCACTGAAGCTTTCTTT	CASSLQGDGTEAFF
few	TRBV2	.	TRBJ2-2	TGTGCCAGCAACATGGCAGGAGCGAACACCGGGGAGCTGTTTTTT	CASNMAGANTGELFF
.	TRBV6-5	TRBD2	TRBJ2-7	TGTGCCAGCAGTTACTTGGCGGGAGGGCCCAGCGAGCAGTACTTC	CASSYLAGGPSEQYF